This T cell receptor beta chain came from a study of shared clonotypes between healthy human individuals. The germline CDR1 and CDR2 sequences are SGHRS and YFSETQ. The CDR3 covers 14 residues. After removal of 3 bases from V and 8 bases from J, the junction contained 8 bases not matched to a gene. Some clones are missing from TCRdb's copy, which holds only in-frame ones; the method was immunoSEQ multiplex PCR. The table lists a few hundred thousand clones, around 97% of them singletons. Source material: naive CD4+ T cells sorted from blood. The subset: CD45RA+ positively selected. The TCR comes from a woman under 40 in good health. The rearrangement joins TRBV5-1 to TRBJ2-1; TRBD2 aligns across 7 bases. CDR3 residues: CASSWDAGVDEQFF. The CDR3 coding sequence is TGCGCCAGCAGCTGGGATGCGGGAGTCGATGAGCAGTTCTTC.